Shown below are 17 T cell receptor beta chains from a single sample sequenced in a study of PD-1 blockade in mismatch repair-deficient tumors. Assay: immunoSEQ multiplex PCR; the TCRdb copy retains only in-frame clones and omits some. The table lists about 22,000 clones, around four fifths of them singletons, with roughly 17% in the top ten. This specimen was peripheral blood, taken 2 weeks after starting pembrolizumab. These receptors all stem from an adult with mismatch repair-deficient cancer.

The V gene is TRBV9, the J gene TRBJ2-7; 11 bases fit TRBD2. Germline CDR1 SGDLS, CDR2 YYNGEE. V lost 3 bases and J lost 0; bases outside the gene matches: 2. The CDR3 runs to 15 residues. CDR3 region: CASSAGLAGSYEQYF. DNA for the CDR3: TGTGCCAGCAGCGCAGGACTAGCGGGCTCCTACGAGCAGTACTTC.

The V gene is TRBV15, the J gene TRBJ2-7; 7 bases are a match to TRBD2. V lost 0 bases, J lost 6 bases, and 11 bases stayed unmatched. Looked up from germline, CDR1 is LNHNV and CDR2 is YYDKDF (reference sequence). The CDR3 contains 16 residues. The CDR3 spells CATSRDFAGAYGEQYF. The CDR3 nucleotides are TGTGCCACCAGCAGAGATTTTGCGGGAGCCTATGGCGAGCAGTACTTC.

The chain links TRBV19 to TRBJ2-2; D is unclear. Trimming stripped 0 bases from V and 7 bases from J, with 3 bases between. Germline CDR1 reads LNHDA; CDR2 reads SQIVND (reference sequence). The CDR3 consists of 12 residues. The CDR3 loop reads CASSIDLGELFF. CDR3 DNA sequence: TGTGCCAGTAGTATAGATCTCGGGGAGCTGTTTTTT.

This clone occurred once. V is TRBV4-3 and J is TRBJ1-4, with 11 positions matching TRBD1. Germline V lookup: CDR1 LGHNA, CDR2 YSLEER. V shed 2 bases, J shed 4 bases, and the junction held 9 bases outside the gene matches. The CDR3 runs 18 residues. The CDR3 sequence: CASSQYLGQGAVNEKLFF. CDR3 bases: TGCGCCAGCAGCCAATATCTTGGACAGGGGGCAGTTAATGAAAAACTGTTTTTT.

The chain has TRBV30 and TRBJ2-4; D remains ambiguous. The CDR3 covers 14 residues. CDR1 is GTSNPN, CDR2 SVGIG, per germline (reference sequence). The V and J ends lost 0 bases and 6 bases respectively, with 12 bases between them. CDR3 in amino acids: CAWSVKAKGNIQYF. The CDR3 nucleotides read TGTGCCTGGAGTGTCAAGGCCAAGGGAAACATTCAGTACTTC. The full variable domain, completed using reference TRBV30 and TRBJ2-4, is SQTIHQWPATLVQPVGSPLSLECTVEGTSNPNLYWYRQAAGRGLQLLFYSVGIGQISSEVPQNLSASRPQDRQFILSSKKLLLSDSGFYLCAWSVKAKGNIQYFGAGTRLSVL.

J is TRBJ2-3 and V is TRBV5-1; 10 bases map to TRBD1. With 4 bases clipped from V and 5 bases from J, the junction kept 13 bases outside the gene matches. The CDR3 extends over 17 amino acids. CDR1 SGHRS and CDR2 YFSETQ come from the germline V gene. CDR3 region: CASSKPPGQGWRDTQYF. CDR3 DNA sequence: TGCGCCAGCAGCAAACCGCCGGGACAGGGGTGGCGAGATACGCAGTATTTT.

This chain uses TRBV4-1 with TRBJ2-5; 7 bases map to TRBD2. V was pared by 3 bases and J by 3 bases, with 13 bases of the junction left unmatched. Germline CDR1 is MGHRA and CDR2 is YSYEKL. The CDR3 spans 17 residues. The CDR3: CASSHSTAGVYKETQYF. The DNA of the CDR3 is TGCGCCAGCAGCCACTCGACGGCGGGAGTCTATAAAGAGACCCAGTACTTC.

V usage is TRBV6-5 and J usage is TRBJ1-1; TRBD1 aligns across 8 bases. From germline, CDR1 is MNHEY and CDR2 SVGAGI. J was trimmed by 0 bases and V by 5 bases; bases with no gene match: 5. CDR3 size: 15 residues. CDR3 coding DNA: TGTGCCAGCAGTATACAGGGGGGGATGAACACTGAAGCTTTCTTT. The encoded protein is CASSIQGGMNTEAFF.

The rearrangement links TRBV28 to TRBJ2-7, with D perhaps TRBD1 (5 bases). Trimming removed 4 bases from V and 3 bases from J, with 16 bases in between. Looked up from germline, CDR1 is MDHEN and CDR2 is SYDVKM. The CDR3 length is 15 residues. The DNA of the CDR3 is TGTGCCAGCAGTTCGCACCAGGGTGATCGCTACGAGCAGTACTTC. It translates to CASSSHQGDRYEQYF.

V is TRBV2 and J is TRBJ2-2; no firm D call. V was shortened by 5 bases and J by 6 bases, with 7 bases between the two germline ends. The CDR3 runs 12 residues. The germline gives CDR1 SNHLY, CDR2 FYNNEI. The CDR3 sequence is CASSTQPGELFF. The CDR3 DNA reads TGTGCCAGCAGTACCCAACCCGGGGAGCTGTTTTTT.

V gene TRBV10-3 combines with J gene TRBJ2-3; 7 bases are shared with TRBD1. Germline-derived CDR1 and CDR2 are ENHRY and SYGVKD. This CDR3 is built from 16 residues. With 0 bases clipped from V and 8 bases from J, the junction kept 11 bases outside the gene matches. The CDR3 nucleotides are TGTGCCATCAGTGAGTCCACAGGGGCCCTGGGGACTACGCAGTATTTT. This gives the protein CAISESTGALGTTQYF.

V gene TRBV21-1 combines with J gene TRBJ1-5; TRBD1, the D gene given by the table, was not confirmed from the DNA. TRBV21-1 is tagged as a pseudogene. This CDR3 is 16 amino acids long. The CDR3, as DNA: TGTGCCAGCAGTAGTGGGGCAGATAGGGGCAATCAGCCCCAGCATTTT. This encodes CASSSGADRGNQPQHF.

The chain has TRBV4-3 and TRBJ1-4; D may be TRBD1 (5 bases). CDR1 is LGHNA and CDR2 is YSLEER in the germline V gene. V was cut by 0 bases and J by 4 bases, with 12 bases left in between. The CDR3 spans 16 residues. CDR3 in DNA: TGCGCCAGCAGCCAAGATGGGGGGGGTAGTAATGAAAAACTGTTTTTT. This translates into CASSQDGGGSNEKLFF.

CDR3 DNA sequence: TGTGCCGCCTCCGGCATGAACACTGAAGCTTTCTTT. It yields the protein CAASGMNTEAFF. J is TRBJ1-1 and V is TRBV6-1; no definite D call. Germline V gene data show CDR1 as MNHNS and CDR2 as SASEGT. V was clipped by 11 bases and J by 0 bases, with 10 bases between them. The CDR3 loop spans 12 amino acids.

The V and J genes are TRBV30 and TRBJ2-7; 7 bases align to TRBD1. V gave up 0 bases and J gave up 4 bases; unmatched junction bases: 3. This CDR3 comprises 13 residues. Per the germline V gene, CDR1 is GTSNPN and CDR2 is SVGIG (reference sequence). The DNA for the CDR3 is TGTGCCTGGAGTGTAGGGGGCCCTTACGAGCAGTACTTC. As protein: CAWSVGGPYEQYF. The complete variable domain, with remaining parts taken from reference TRBV30 and TRBJ2-7, reads SQTIHQWPATLVQPVGSPLSLECTVEGTSNPNLYWYRQAAGRGLQLLFYSVGIGQISSEVPQNLSASRPQDRQFILSSKKLLLSDSGFYLCAWSVGGPYEQYFGPGTRLTVT.

The rearrangement uses TRBV29-1 and TRBJ2-2; tentatively, D is TRBD1 or TRBD2 (6 bases each). The germline CDR1 and CDR2 sequences are SQVTM and ANQGSEA. Trimming removed 7 bases at V and 5 bases at J, with 17 bases between. The CDR3 is 14 residues long. CDR3 residues: CSAGGTPETGELFF. CDR3 coding DNA: TGCAGCGCTGGGGGGACACCGGAGACCGGGGAGCTGTTTTTT.

This chain links TRBV6-4 with TRBJ2-3, with 10 bases lining up with TRBD1. The CDR3 totals 14 residues. The trim removed 2 bases at V and 4 bases at J, leaving 0 bases unmatched. Germline V gives CDR1 MRHNA, CDR2 SNTAGT. CDR3 amino acids: CASSDGTGADTQYF. In DNA form, the CDR3 reads TGTGCCAGCAGTGACGGGACAGGGGCAGATACGCAGTATTTT.